The rows below give T cell receptor beta chains drawn from one sample of a study of control samples from healthy donors and cancer patients. Sequencing used immunoSEQ multiplex PCR; TCRdb keeps in-frame clones, though not all of them. The sample carries over 40,000 clones, 88% recorded once. Source material: PBMCs. Source of these receptors: a man over 45 with head and neck cancer. Each CDR3 is given with its conserved first and last residue. Each record gives: D gene, J gene, CDR3 length, clone size, V gene, CDR3 DNA, CDR3 protein. A D gene is named only where the DNA matches it firmly. Part of the rows lack a size; the others show once, few, many or a class for expanded clones.

-	TRBJ1-2	13	-	TRBV2	TGTGCCAGCAGTGAGGACAGAAGCTATGGCTACACCTTC	CASSEDRSYGYTF
-	TRBJ2-5	13	-	TRBV4-2	TGTGCCAGCAGCCAACTGACATCCGAGACCCAGTACTTC	CASSQLTSETQYF
-	TRBJ1-2	13	-	TRBV6-2/TRBV6-3	TGTGCCAGCAGTTACTCAGGGCTGGGTGGCTACACCTTC	CASSYSGLGGYTF
-	TRBJ2-1	14	once	TRBV10-3	TGTGCCATCCTAGGAGGTTCCTCCTACAATGAGCAGTTCTTC	CAILGGSSYNEQFF
TRBD2	TRBJ2-7	15	once	TRBV9	TGTGCCAGCGCCCCGGGGGGGTTCGCCTCCTACGAGCAGTACTTC	CASAPGGFASYEQYF
TRBD2	TRBJ2-7	16	-	TRBV27	TGTGCCAGCAGTTTGTCCGGGACTAGCGGGAAATACGAGCAGTACTTC	CASSLSGTSGKYEQYF
-	TRBJ1-6	12	once	TRBV18	TGTGCCAGCTCACCACCGGGTTCACCCCTCCACTTT	CASSPPGSPLHF
-	TRBJ1-1	20	-	TRBV5-8	TGTGCCAGCAGCTTGGGTGAGAGGGGAGGCTGGTCCAGGGCCCACACTGAAGCTTTCTTT	CASSLGERGGWSRAHTEAFF
-	TRBJ2-7	12	-	TRBV6-5	TGTGCCAGCAGTTACGACAGCTACGAGCAGTACTTC	CASSYDSYEQYF
TRBD1	TRBJ2-2	16	-	TRBV19	TGTGCCAGTAGTACCGACAGGGGGAGATCCACCGGGGAGCTGTTTTTT	CASSTDRGRSTGELFF
TRBD1	TRBJ1-1	15	-	TRBV6-5	TGTGCCAGCAGGCGGGGGACAGGGGCGGTCACTGAAGCTTTCTTT	CASRRGTGAVTEAFF
-	TRBJ2-5	13	-	TRBV7-3	TGTGCCAGCAGCTTCCGGGCCACAGAGACCCAGTACTTC	CASSFRATETQYF
-	TRBJ1-2	14	-	TRBV4-1	TGCGCCAGCAGCCAAGGGGGCGGGAGGGATGGCTACACCTTC	CASSQGGGRDGYTF
-	TRBJ1-5	15	-	TRBV10-2	TGCGCCAGCAGCCAAGACAGTTATAGCAATCAGCCCCAGCATTTT	CASSQDSYSNQPQHF
TRBD1	TRBJ1-2	15	-	TRBV28	TGTGCCAGCAGTTTAGTCCCAGGGGGCGACTATGGCTACACCTTC	CASSLVPGGDYGYTF
-	TRBJ1-5	12	few	TRBV7-9	TGTGCCAGCAGCTTAGCGGCGGGGTCCCAGCATTTT	CASSLAAGSQHF
-	TRBJ2-7	12	-	TRBV27	TGTGCCAGCAGTTTCTTGGGAGGCGAGCAGTACTTC	CASSFLGGEQYF
TRBD1	TRBJ2-7	14	few	TRBV19	TGTGCCAGTAGAGAGACAGGGGGCGGCCACGAGCAGTACTTC	CASRETGGGHEQYF
-	TRBJ2-7	14	-	TRBV20-1	TGCAGTGCTAGTGAGGGGGGGGCGACCTATGAGCAGTACTTC	CSASEGGATYEQYF
TRBD2	TRBJ2-1	14	few	TRBV7-8	TGTGCCAGCAACGGGAGGGGTTTAGTCAATGAGCAGTTCTTC	CASNGRGLVNEQFF